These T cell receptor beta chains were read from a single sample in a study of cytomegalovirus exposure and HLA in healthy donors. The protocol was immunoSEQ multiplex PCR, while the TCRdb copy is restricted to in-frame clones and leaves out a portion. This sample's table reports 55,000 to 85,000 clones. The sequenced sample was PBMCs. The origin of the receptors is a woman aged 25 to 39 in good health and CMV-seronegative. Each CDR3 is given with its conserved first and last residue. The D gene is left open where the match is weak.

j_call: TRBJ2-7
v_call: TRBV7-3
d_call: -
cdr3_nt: TGTGCCAGCAGCTTATTCCGGGGGAACGCCTACGAGCAGTACTTC
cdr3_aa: CASSLFRGNAYEQYF

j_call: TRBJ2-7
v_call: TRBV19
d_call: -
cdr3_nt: TGTGCCAGTAGTATTGGGCAGGGAATAATTCCAAGGTCCTACGAGCAGTACTTC
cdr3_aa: CASSIGQGIIPRSYEQYF

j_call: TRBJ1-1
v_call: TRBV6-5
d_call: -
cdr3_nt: TGTGCCAGCAGTTCCTGGAACACTGAAGCTTTCTTT
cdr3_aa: CASSSWNTEAFF

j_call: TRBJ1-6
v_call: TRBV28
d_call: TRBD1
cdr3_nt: TGTGCCAGCAGTTTGACAGGGAGCTCCTATAATTCACCCCTCCACTTT
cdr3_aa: CASSLTGSSYNSPLHF

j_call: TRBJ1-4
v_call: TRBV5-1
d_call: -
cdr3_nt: TGCGCCAGCAGCTTGGCCGAAGCGGGCGACGATGGAAAACTGTTTTTT
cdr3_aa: CASSLAEAGDDGKLFF

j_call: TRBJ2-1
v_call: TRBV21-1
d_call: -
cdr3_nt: TGTGCCAGCAGCATGACGGACAGGGGTGAGCAGTTCTTC
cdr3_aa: CASSMTDRGEQFF

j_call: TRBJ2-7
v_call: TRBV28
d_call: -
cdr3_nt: TGTGCCAGCACATCAATGGGGGGCCTAGCGGCCTACGAGCAGTACTTC
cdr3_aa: CASTSMGGLAAYEQYF

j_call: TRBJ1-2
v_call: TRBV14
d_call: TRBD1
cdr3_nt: TGTGCCAGCAGCCAAGATCGGGGACAGGGCTATGGCTACACCTTC
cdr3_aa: CASSQDRGQGYGYTF

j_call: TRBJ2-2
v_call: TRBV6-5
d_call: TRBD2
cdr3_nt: TGTGCCAGCAGTCCCCCGAGCGGGGGTACCGGGGAGCTGTTTTTT
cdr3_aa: CASSPPSGGTGELFF

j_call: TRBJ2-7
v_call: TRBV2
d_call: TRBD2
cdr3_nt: TGTGCCAGCAGTGCGACACTAGCGGGAGGTCCCGGGCAGTACTTC
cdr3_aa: CASSATLAGGPGQYF

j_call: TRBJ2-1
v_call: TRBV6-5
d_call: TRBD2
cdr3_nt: TGTGCCAGCCCCCCCGGGCGGGAGCGGAACAATGAGCAGTTCTTC
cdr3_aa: CASPPGRERNNEQFF

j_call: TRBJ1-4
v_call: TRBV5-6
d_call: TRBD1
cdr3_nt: TGTGCCAGCAGCTTGGTGGGACAGCAAAGGGAAAAACTGTTTTTT
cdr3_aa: CASSLVGQQREKLFF

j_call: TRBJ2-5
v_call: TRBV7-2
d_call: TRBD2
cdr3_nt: TGTGCCAGCAGCTTAGGGCGGGGGAAAGAGACCCAGTACTTC
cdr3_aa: CASSLGRGKETQYF

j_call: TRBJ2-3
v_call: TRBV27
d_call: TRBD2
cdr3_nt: TGTGCCAGCAGCGTCGGTGTAGCTAGCGGAGATACGCAGTATTTT
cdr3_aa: CASSVGVASGDTQYF

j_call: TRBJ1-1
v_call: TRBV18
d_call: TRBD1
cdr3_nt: TGTGCCAGCTCACCCTCTCAGGGGGTAGGGACTGAAGCTTTCTTT
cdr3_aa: CASSPSQGVGTEAFF

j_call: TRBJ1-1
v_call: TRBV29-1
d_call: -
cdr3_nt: TGCAGCGTCTGGACAGCCATGAACACTGAAGCTTTCTTT
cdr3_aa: CSVWTAMNTEAFF

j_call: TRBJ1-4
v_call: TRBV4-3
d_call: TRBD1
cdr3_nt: TGCGCCAGCAGCCACACGGTGCGGGACAGGGAAGTTTTT
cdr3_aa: CASSHTVRDREVF

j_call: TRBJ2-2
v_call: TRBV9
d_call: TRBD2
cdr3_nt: TGTGCCAGCAGCTTTCTTAGCGGGACCATGAACACCGGGGAGCTGTTTTTT
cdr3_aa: CASSFLSGTMNTGELFF

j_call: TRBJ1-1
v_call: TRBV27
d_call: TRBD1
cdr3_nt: TGTGCCAGCAGTTTAACAGGGGCCCCGAACACTGAAGCTTTCTTT
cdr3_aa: CASSLTGAPNTEAFF

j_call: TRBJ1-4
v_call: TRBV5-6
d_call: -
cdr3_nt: TGTGCCAGCAGCTTGGCCAGGGCAGACTTCAATGAAAAACTGTTTTTT
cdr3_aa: CASSLARADFNEKLFF

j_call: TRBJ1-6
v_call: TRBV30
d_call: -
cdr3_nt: TGTGCCTGGGCTGACAGGAATTTACTCCACTTT
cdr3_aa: CAWADRNLLHF

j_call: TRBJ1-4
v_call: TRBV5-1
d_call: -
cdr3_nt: TGCGCCAGCAGCTTGGTTCCGGGATCGGGTGAAAAACTGTTTTTT
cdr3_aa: CASSLVPGSGEKLFF

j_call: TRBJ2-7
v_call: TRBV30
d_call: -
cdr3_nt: TGTGCCTGGAGTGTACAGAGTATTTCGAACGAGCAGTACTTC
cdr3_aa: CAWSVQSISNEQYF

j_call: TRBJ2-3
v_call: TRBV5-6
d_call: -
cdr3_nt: TGTGCCAGCAGCTGGGGGGTAGATACGCAGTATTTT
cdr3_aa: CASSWGVDTQYF

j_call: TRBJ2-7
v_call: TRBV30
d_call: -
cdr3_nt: TGTGCCTGGAGACCAGGGAATTACGAGCAGTACTTC
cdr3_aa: CAWRPGNYEQYF

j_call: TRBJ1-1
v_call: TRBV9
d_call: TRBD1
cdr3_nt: TGTGCCAGCAGCGCCCGCTCGACAGGGGAAGCTTTCTTT
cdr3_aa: CASSARSTGEAFF

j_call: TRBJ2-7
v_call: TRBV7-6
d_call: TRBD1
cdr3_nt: TGTGCCAGCAGCCCTTCCACCGGGACAGTCTTCTACGAGCAGTACTTC
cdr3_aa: CASSPSTGTVFYEQYF

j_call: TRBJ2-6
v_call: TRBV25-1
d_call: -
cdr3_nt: TGTGCCAGCAGTGAATTCAGGGTGGTAGGGGCCAACGTCCTGACTTTC
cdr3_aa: CASSEFRVVGANVLTF

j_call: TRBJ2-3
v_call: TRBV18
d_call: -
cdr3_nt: TGTGCCAGCTCGCTCGACGGGACATTAAAGCAGGCGGGGGAGGATACGCAGTATTTT
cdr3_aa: CASSLDGTLKQAGEDTQYF

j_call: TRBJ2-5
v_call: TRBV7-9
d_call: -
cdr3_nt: TGTGCCAGCAGCGCTCAACCGCTAGTGCAAGAGACCCAGTACTTC
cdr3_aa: CASSAQPLVQETQYF

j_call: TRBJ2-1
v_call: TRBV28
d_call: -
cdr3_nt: TGTGCCAGCAGTTTATTAAGTTACCGCTATCACAATGAGCAGTTCTTC
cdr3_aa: CASSLLSYRYHNEQFF

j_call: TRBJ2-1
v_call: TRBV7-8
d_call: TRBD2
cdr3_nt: TGTGCCGCGGGCGGGGGAGAGGAGCAGTTCTTC
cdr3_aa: CAAGGGEEQFF

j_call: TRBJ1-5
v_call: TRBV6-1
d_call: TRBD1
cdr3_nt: TGTGCCAGCAGTGGTGGGACAGGGAGGCCCTCGCCCCAGCATTTT
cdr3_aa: CASSGGTGRPSPQHF

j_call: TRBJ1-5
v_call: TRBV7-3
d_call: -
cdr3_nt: TGTGCCAGCAGCTTAAGGGGCGGAGTTTCCATAAGGGGTATCGGACCCCAGCATTTT
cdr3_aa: CASSLRGGVSIRGIGPQHF

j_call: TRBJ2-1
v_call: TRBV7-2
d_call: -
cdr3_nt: TGTGCCAGCAGCACCAAGGCCCGCCTACGGGATGAGCAGTTCTTC
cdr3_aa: CASSTKARLRDEQFF

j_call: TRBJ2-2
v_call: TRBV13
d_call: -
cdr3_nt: TGTGCCAGCAGCTTATCCGGAGGGACCGGGGAGCTGTTTTTT
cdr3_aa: CASSLSGGTGELFF

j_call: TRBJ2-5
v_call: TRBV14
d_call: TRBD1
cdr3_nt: TGTGCCAGCGCGGGACAGGTCCGGGAGAACCAGTACTTC
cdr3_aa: CASAGQVRENQYF

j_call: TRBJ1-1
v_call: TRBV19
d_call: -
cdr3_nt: TGTGCCAGTAGTCCCGGGTCTATGAACACTGAAGCTTTCTTT
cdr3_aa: CASSPGSMNTEAFF

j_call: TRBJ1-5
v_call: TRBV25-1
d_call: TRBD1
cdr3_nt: TGTGCCAGCAGTGTCGGGTCCGGGACAGATAATCAGCCCCAGCATTTT
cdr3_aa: CASSVGSGTDNQPQHF

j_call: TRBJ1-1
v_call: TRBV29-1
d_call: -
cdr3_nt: TGCAGCGTTGAAGATCGTCGAGGAACTGAAGCTTTCTTT
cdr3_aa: CSVEDRRGTEAFF

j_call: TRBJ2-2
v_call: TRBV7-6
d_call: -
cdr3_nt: TGTGCCAGCAGCTCCGGGACAAAATCCGGGGAGCTGTTTTTT
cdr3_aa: CASSSGTKSGELFF

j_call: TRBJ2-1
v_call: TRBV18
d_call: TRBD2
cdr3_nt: TGTGCCAGCTCACACGGGGGGGATGAGCAGTTCTTC
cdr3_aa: CASSHGGDEQFF

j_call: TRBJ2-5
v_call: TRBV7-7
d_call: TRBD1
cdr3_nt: TGTGCTAGCAGCTTGACAGGGGTGGAAGGAGAGACCCAGTACTTC
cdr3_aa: CASSLTGVEGETQYF

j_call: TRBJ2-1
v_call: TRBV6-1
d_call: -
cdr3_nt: TGTGCCAGCAGTGGCTCCATCCTGAGAGAGCAGTTCTTC
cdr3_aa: CASSGSILREQFF

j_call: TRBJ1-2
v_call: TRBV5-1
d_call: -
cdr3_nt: TGCGCCAGCAGCTTGGGCACAGGGTCTGGCTACACCTTC
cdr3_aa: CASSLGTGSGYTF

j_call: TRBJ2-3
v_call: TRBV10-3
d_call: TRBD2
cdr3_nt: TGTGCCATCAGTGGCCCCCCGACTAGCGGATTGACAGATACGCAGTATTTT
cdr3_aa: CAISGPPTSGLTDTQYF

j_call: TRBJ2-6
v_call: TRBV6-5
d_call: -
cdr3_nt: TGTGCCAGCAAGCTAGGTTCTGGGGCCAACGTCCTGACTTTC
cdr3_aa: CASKLGSGANVLTF

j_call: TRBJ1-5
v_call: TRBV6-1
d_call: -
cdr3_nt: TGTGCCAGCAGTGAAACTTCTAGCAATCAGCCCCAGCATTTT
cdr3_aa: CASSETSSNQPQHF

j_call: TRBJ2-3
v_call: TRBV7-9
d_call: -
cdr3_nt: TGTGCCAGCAGCTTAACTAGGGCAGATACGCAGTATTTT
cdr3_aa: CASSLTRADTQYF

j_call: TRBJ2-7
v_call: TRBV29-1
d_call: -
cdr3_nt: TGCAGCGTTGGGCGGGACGTACCCTACGAGCAGTACTTC
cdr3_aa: CSVGRDVPYEQYF

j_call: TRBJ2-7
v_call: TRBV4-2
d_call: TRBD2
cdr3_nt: TGTGCCAGCAGCCAAGGGGGGGGTTCGTACGAGCAGTACTTC
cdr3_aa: CASSQGGGSYEQYF

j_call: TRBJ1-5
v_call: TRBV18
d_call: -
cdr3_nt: TGTGCCAGCTCACCACCGGGTGGAGGCAATCAGCCCCAGCATTTT
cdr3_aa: CASSPPGGGNQPQHF

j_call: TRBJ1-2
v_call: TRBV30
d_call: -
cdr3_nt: TGTGCCTGGAGTGTACTTCGGGGGAACTATGGCTACACCTTC
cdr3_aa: CAWSVLRGNYGYTF

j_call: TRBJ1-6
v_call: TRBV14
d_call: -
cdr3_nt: TGTGCCAGCACCATCTCCTATAATTCACCCCTCCACTTT
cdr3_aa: CASTISYNSPLHF

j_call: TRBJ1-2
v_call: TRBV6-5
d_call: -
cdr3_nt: TGTGCCAGCAGGGAGACAGCTAACTATGGCTACACCTTC
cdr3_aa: CASRETANYGYTF

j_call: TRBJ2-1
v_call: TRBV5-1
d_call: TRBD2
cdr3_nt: TGCGCCAGCAGCTTGGAACTAGCGGGAGAGAATGAGCAGTTCTTC
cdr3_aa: CASSLELAGENEQFF

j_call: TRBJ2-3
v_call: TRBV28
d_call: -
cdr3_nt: TGTGCCAGCAGTTTATCGGACTTCACAGATACGCAGTATTTT
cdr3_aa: CASSLSDFTDTQYF

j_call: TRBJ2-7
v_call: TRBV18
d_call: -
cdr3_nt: TGTGCCAGCTCACCTCCCCCTAGTGTACAGGGCTCCTACGAGCAGTACTTC
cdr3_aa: CASSPPPSVQGSYEQYF